This T cell receptor beta chain was retrieved from a study of T and B cells in COVID-19 patients (dated by TCRdb to 2018 to 2020). Regarding the research as a whole: Using TRB and IGH repertoire sequencing of peripheral blood, the study characterized adaptive immunity in COVID-19 patients who had active infection or had recovered. A recovered cohort was made up of 15 to 19 patients contributing 20 to 25 samples, mostly after mild to moderate COVID-19 managed as outpatients. The recovered cohort had a median age of around 30 years, compared with about 70 years in the active-infection cohort. Of the 20 patients in the active-infection cohort, approximately 12 were critically ill and needed mechanical ventilation or ECMO. Comorbidities linked to unfavorable COVID-19 outcome were present in about 90% of the roughly 20 patients in the active-infection cohort. Over 8 million TCR sequences were analysed in a TCR and BCR sequence repository that covered over 30 patients and 65 to 85 time points. A couple of patients belonged to both the recovered and active cohorts because samples were available from active disease and after recovery. An age-matched reference group of some 42 healthy donors negative for COVID-19 antibodies was used as the comparison for repertoire analyses. As many as 9 follow-up blood samples were taken per patient, and some of the samples covered different disease stages within the same individual. General findings and caveats noted by the study authors: During active COVID-19 the TRB repertoires were highly clonal, but at recovery diversity and richness rose above the levels seen in healthy donors. Blood samples obtained from mildly ill patients during symptoms, as well as early samples obtained from severe cases, were available only in scarce numbers. A total of around 2,500 TCR clusters were exclusive to the recovered cohort, and approximately 28 of those clusters were low-pGen clusters. The cohort was judged too small for assessing how HLA contributes to COVID-19 susceptibility or severity. It was stated that prospective validation of the reported TCR clusters was required before the clusters could be put to clinical use. Patients with COVID-19 were reported to show strongly skewed TRBV/TRBJ gene usage. Specific T cell subsets (CD4+/Treg/CD8+) and sorted SARS-CoV-2-responsive or tetramer+ T cells had not yet been sequenced, and these experiments were ongoing.

TRB repertoires were amplified from 250-500 ng of genomic DNA extracted from blood. On this clonotype itself: The specificity of this receptor is unknown. The conserved phenylalanine or tryptophan normally closing the CDR3 is absent here, so this likely arose from a read error.

V loses 3 bases, J loses 0 bases, and the germline ends lie 26 bases apart. The CDR1 and CDR2 encoded by the germline V gene (reference sequence) are DFQATT and SNEGSKA. Inclusive of both ends, the CDR3 amounts to 20 amino acids. CDR3 DNA is the only sequence kept; it has 60 bases, read in frame from the first base. The sequencer listed for this sample is Illumina MiSeq. Multiplex PCR with BIOMED2 TRB-A/B primer pools was used to amplify TRB rearrangements. Illumina-compatible adapters and 7-nucleotide sample barcodes were attached to the amplicons in two consecutive PCRs. All library PCRs used Phusion HS II polymerase. Amplicons were purified from gel with the NucleoSpin Gel and PCR Clean-up kit, quantified on Qubit, and pooled at 3 to 5 nM. Amplicon pool quality was checked on an Agilent 2100 Bioanalyzer before Illumina next-generation sequencing. On the study's bioinformatics: MiXCR 3.0.8 with the default MiXCR reference library was used to annotate TRB rearrangements. Non-productive reads and sequences with fewer than 2 reads were removed, and every unique CDR3 nucleotide sequence was treated as one clone. R 3.5.1 was used to calculate clonality, diversity, richness and V-J gene usage. TCR clustering by CDR3 similarity used GLIPH2, with generation probabilities calculated by OLGA. Only GLIPH2 clusters containing at least four unique TCR clonotypes present in at least three individuals were kept. TCRdb's own reprocessing of the public reads used fastp at Q25 and MiXCR and kept productive beta chains. CDR3 protein duplicates are merged, each entry listing the most common genes and DNA. TCRdb, not the original authors, processed these V and J calls. The sample includes 4,000 to 6,000 distinct CDR3 sequences, with roughly 21% observed a single time. The top ten constitute under 7.5% of the sample.

The chain is assembled from TRBV20-1 and TRBJ2-2, with the D assignment possibly TRBD1 or TRBD2, given 6 matching bases for each. What was sequenced was blood. The TCR originated in a human donor who had recovered from COVID-19. The nucleotide sequence reads TGCAGTGCTAGGTCCTGGGGGGCTAGTTCAGTGGGGACGAACACCGGGGAGCTGTTTTCT. Translated, this gives CSARSWGASSVGTNTGELFS.